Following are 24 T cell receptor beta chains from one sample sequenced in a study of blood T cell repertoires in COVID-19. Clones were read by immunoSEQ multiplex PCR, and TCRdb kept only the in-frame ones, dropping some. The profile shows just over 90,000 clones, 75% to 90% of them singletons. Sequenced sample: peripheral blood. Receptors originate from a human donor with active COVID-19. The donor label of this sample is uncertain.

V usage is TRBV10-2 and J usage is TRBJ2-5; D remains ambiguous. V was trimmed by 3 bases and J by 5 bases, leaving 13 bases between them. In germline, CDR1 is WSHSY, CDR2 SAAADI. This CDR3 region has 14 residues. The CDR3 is CASSELVQVETQYF. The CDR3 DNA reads TGCGCCAGCAGTGAATTAGTTCAAGTCGAGACCCAGTACTTC.

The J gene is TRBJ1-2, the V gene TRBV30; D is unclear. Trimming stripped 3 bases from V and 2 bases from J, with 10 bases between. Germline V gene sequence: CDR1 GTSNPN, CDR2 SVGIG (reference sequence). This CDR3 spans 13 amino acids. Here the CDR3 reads CAWSTKRNYGYTF. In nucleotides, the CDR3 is TGTGCCTGGAGCACCAAGAGGAACTATGGCTACACCTTC.

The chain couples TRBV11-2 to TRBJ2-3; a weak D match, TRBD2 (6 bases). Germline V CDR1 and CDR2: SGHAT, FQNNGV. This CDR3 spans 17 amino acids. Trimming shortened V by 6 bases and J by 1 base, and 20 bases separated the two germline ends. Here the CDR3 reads CASRSPVGLSGTDTQYF. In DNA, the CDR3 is TGTGCCAGCAGATCTCCAGTCGGACTATCGGGCACAGATACGCAGTATTTT.

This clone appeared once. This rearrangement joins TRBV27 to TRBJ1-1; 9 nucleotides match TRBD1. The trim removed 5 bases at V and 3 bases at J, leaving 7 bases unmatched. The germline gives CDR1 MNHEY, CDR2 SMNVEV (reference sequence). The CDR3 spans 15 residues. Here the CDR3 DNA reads TGTGCCAGCAGTACCCTACAGGGGGCCGACACTGAAGCTTTCTTT. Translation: CASSTLQGADTEAFF.

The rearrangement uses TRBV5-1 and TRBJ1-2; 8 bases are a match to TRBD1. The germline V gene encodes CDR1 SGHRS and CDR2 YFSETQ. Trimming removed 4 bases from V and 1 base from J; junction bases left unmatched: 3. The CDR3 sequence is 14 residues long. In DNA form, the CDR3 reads TGCGCCAGCAGCCTGGGACAGGTTAACTATGGCTACACCTTC. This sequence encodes CASSLGQVNYGYTF.

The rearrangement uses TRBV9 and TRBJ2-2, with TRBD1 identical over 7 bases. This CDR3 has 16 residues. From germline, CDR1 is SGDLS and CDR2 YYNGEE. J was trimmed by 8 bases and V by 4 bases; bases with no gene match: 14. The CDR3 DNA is TGTGCCAGCAGCTCAAGACAGGGACCTCTCGCTGGGGAGCTGTTTTTT. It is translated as CASSSRQGPLAGELFF.

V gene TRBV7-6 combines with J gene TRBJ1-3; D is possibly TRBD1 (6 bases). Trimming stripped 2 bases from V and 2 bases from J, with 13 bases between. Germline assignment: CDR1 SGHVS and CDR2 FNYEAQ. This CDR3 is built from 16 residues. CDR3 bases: TGTGCCAGCAGCTTACAGGGGTTTAGTCCTGGAAACACCATATATTTT. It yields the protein CASSLQGFSPGNTIYF.

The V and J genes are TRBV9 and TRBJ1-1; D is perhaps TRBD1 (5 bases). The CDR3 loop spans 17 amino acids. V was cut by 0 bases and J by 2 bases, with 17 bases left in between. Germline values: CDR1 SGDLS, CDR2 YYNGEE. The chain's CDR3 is CASSVDGGSVLNTEAFF. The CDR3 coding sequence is TGTGCCAGCAGCGTAGATGGGGGGAGCGTCCTTAACACTGAAGCTTTCTTT.

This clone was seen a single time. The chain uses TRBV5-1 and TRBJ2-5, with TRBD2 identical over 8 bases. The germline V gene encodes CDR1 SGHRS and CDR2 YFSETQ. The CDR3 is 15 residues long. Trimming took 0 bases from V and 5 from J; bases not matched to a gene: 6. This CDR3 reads CASSLASGSPETQYF. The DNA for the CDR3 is TGCGCCAGCAGCTTGGCTAGCGGGTCTCCTGAGACCCAGTACTTC.

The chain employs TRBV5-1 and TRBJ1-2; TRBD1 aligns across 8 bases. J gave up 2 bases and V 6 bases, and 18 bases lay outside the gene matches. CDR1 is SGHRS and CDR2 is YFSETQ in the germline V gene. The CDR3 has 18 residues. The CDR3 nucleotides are TGCGCCAGCAATCCACGAGGACAGGGAGCGAACTCCAACTATGGCTACACCTTC. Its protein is CASNPRGQGANSNYGYTF.

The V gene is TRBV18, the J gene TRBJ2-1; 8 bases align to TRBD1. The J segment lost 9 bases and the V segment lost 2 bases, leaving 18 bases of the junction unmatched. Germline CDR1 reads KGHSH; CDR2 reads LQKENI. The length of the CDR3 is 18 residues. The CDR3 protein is CASSPVYTGQVIPGEQFF. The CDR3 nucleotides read TGTGCCAGCTCACCAGTCTATACGGGACAGGTAATCCCCGGTGAGCAGTTCTTC.

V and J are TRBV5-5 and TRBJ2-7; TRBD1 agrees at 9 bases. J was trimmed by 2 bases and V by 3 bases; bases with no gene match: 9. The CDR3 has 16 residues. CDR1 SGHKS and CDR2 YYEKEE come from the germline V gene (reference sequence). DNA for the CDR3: TGTGCCAGCAGCTCGAACAGGGGGCTAGGGGCCTACGAGCAGTACTTC. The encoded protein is CASSSNRGLGAYEQYF. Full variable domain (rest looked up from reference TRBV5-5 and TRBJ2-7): DAGVTQSPTHLIKTRGQQVTLRCSPISGHKSVSWYQQVLGQGPQFIFQYYEKEERGRGNFPDRFSARQFPNYSSELNVNALLLGDSALYLCASSSNRGLGAYEQYFGPGTRLTVT.

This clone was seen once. CDR3 DNA sequence: TGTGCCAGCTCACCCTCAGGGACATTTGGTGAAAAACTGTTTTTT. This encodes CASSPSGTFGEKLFF. The J gene is TRBJ1-4, the V gene TRBV18; a possible D gene is TRBD1 (6 bases). Trimming pared 3 bases from V and 7 bases from J, leaving 15 bases between. The CDR3 length is 15 residues. CDR1 KGHSH and CDR2 LQKENI come from the germline V gene.

As DNA, the CDR3 is TGTGCCAGTAGCATGAAGGGACAGTTCCCTGTCGGGCAGTACTTC. Translating gives CASSMKGQFPVGQYF. The chain recombines TRBV19 with TRBJ2-7, with 7 bases that match TRBD1. This CDR3 is 15 amino acids long. Per the germline V gene, CDR1 is LNHDA and CDR2 is SQIVND (reference sequence). Trimming cost V 6 bases and J 9 bases; bases outside gene matches: 17. Combining the CDR3 with reference TRBV19 and TRBJ2-7 gives the whole variable domain DGGITQSPKYLFRKEGQNVTLSCEQNLNHDAMYWYRQDPGQGLRLIYYSQIVNDFQKGDIAEGYSVSREKKESFPLTVTSAQKNPTAFYLCASSMKGQFPVGQYFGPGTRLTVT.

CDR3 coding DNA: TGTGCCAGCAGCTTACTCGGGTCTGAAGCTTTCTTT. Its protein product is CASSLLGSEAFF. The rearrangement uses TRBV11-2 and TRBJ1-1; D is ambiguous. The CDR3 contains 12 residues. CDR1 is SGHAT and CDR2 is FQNNGV in the germline V gene. V shed 2 bases and J shed 6 bases, with 7 bases lying between them.

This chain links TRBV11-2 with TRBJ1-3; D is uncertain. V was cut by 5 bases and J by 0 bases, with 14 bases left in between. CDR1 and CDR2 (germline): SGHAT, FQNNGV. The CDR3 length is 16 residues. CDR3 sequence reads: CASSPWALNSGNTIYF. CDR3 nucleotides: TGTGCCAGCAGCCCCTGGGCCCTCAACTCTGGAAACACCATATATTTT.

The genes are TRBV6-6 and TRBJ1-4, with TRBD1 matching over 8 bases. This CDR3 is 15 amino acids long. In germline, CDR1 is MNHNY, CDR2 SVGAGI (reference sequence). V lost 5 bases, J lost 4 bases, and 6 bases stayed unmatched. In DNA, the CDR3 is TGTGCCAGCAGTAGGGACAGGTTTATTAATGAAAAACTGTTTTTT. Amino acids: CASSRDRFINEKLFF.

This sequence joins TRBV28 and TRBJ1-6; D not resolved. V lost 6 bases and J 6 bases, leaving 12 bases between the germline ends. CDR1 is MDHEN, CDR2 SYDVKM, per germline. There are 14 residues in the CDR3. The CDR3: CASRTPGSNSPLHF. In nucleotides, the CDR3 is TGTGCCAGCAGAACCCCGGGGAGTAATTCACCCCTCCACTTT.

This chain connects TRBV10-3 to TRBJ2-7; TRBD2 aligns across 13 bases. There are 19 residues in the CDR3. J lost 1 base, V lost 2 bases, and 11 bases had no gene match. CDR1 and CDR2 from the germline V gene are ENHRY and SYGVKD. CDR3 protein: CAISEPTSGGAKGSYEQYF. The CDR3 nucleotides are TGTGCCATCAGTGAGCCTACTAGCGGGGGGGCTAAGGGGTCCTACGAGCAGTACTTC.

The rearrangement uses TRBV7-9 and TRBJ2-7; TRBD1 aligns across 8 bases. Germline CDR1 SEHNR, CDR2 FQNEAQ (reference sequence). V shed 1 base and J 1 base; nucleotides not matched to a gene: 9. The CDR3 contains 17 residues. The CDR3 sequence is CASSLVQGQAGSYEQYF. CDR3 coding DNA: TGTGCCAGCAGCTTAGTTCAGGGACAGGCCGGATCCTACGAGCAGTACTTC.

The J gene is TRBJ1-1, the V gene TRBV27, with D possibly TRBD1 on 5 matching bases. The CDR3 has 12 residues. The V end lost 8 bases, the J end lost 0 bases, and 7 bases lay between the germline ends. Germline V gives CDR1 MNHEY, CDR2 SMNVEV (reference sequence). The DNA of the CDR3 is TGTGCCAGCCGACAGATGAACACTGAAGCTTTCTTT. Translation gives CASRQMNTEAFF.

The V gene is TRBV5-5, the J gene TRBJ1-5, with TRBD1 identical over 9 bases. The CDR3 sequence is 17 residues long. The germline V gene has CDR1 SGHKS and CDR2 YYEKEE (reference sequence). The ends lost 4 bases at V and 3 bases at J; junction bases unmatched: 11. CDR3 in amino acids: CASSPIAGTGSNQPQHF. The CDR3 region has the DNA TGTGCCAGCAGCCCAATAGCCGGGACAGGGTCCAATCAGCCCCAGCATTTT.

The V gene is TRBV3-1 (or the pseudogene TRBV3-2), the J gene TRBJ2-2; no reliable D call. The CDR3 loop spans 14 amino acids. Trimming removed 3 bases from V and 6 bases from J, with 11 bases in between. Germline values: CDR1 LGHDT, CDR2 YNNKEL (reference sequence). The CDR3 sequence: CASSQGSGSGELFF. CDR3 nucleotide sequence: TGTGCCAGCAGCCAGGGCTCAGGTTCCGGGGAGCTGTTTTTT.

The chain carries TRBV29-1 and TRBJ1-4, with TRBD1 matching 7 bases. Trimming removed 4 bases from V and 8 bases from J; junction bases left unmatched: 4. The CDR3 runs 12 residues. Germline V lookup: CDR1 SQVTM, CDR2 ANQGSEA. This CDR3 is CSVVTGREKLFF. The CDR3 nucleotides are TGCAGCGTTGTGACAGGGAGGGAAAAACTGTTTTTT.